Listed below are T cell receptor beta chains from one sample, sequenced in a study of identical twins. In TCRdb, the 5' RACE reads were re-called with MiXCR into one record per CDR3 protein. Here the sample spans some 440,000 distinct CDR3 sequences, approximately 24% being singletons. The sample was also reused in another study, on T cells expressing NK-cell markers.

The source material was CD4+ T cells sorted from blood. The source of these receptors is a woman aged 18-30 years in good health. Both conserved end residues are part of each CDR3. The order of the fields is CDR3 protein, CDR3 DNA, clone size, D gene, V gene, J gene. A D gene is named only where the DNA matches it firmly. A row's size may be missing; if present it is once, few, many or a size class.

cdr3_aa: CASRGTSGREQYF
cdr3_nt: TGCGCCAGCAGAGGGACTAGCGGGAGGGAGCAGTACTTC
clone_size: few
d_call: TRBD2
v_call: TRBV5-1
j_call: TRBJ2-7

cdr3_aa: CASSAGLAGRETQYF
cdr3_nt: TGTGCCAGCAGTGCCGGACTAGCGGGGAGGGAGACCCAGTACTTC
clone_size: few
d_call: TRBD2
v_call: TRBV9
j_call: TRBJ2-5

cdr3_aa: CATRLAGTDTQYF
cdr3_nt: TGTGCCACAAGACTAGCGGGCACAGATACGCAGTATTTT
clone_size: -
d_call: TRBD2
v_call: TRBV19
j_call: TRBJ2-3

cdr3_aa: CSGPSADTQYF
cdr3_nt: TGCAGTGGCCCGAGCGCAGATACGCAGTATTTT
clone_size: few
d_call: -
v_call: TRBV20-1
j_call: TRBJ2-3

cdr3_aa: CASSIQLITDTQYF
cdr3_nt: TGTGCCAGTAGTATCCAACTTATCACAGATACGCAGTATTTT
clone_size: -
d_call: -
v_call: TRBV19
j_call: TRBJ2-3

cdr3_aa: CASSGAYKPYEQYF
cdr3_nt: TGTGCCTCCTCGGGGGCCTATAAACCCTACGAGCAGTACTTC
clone_size: -
d_call: -
v_call: TRBV2
j_call: TRBJ2-7

cdr3_aa: CSAKPSGTNTGELFF
cdr3_nt: TGCAGTGCGAAGCCTAGCGGGACGAACACCGGGGAGCTGTTTTTT
clone_size: -
d_call: TRBD2
v_call: TRBV20-1
j_call: TRBJ2-2

cdr3_aa: CATNSGRAGNEQFF
cdr3_nt: TGTGCCACCAATAGCGGGAGGGCCGGGAATGAGCAGTTCTTC
clone_size: few
d_call: TRBD2
v_call: TRBV24-1
j_call: TRBJ2-1

cdr3_aa: CATRQGNLNTEAFF
cdr3_nt: TGCGCCACCAGACAGGGGAACCTGAACACTGAAGCTTTCTTT
clone_size: -
d_call: TRBD1
v_call: TRBV5-1
j_call: TRBJ1-1

cdr3_aa: CSARGRQGNYEQYF
cdr3_nt: TGCAGTGCTAGAGGTCGGCAGGGCAACTACGAGCAGTACTTC
clone_size: -
d_call: -
v_call: TRBV20-1
j_call: TRBJ2-7

cdr3_aa: CASSVGISVTDEQFF
cdr3_nt: TGTGCCAGCAGCGTCGGTATTTCGGTAACGGATGAGCAGTTCTTC
clone_size: -
d_call: -
v_call: TRBV9
j_call: TRBJ2-1

cdr3_aa: CASSPPSTPYEQYF
cdr3_nt: TGTGCCAGCAGCCCCCCATCCACCCCATACGAGCAGTACTTC
clone_size: -
d_call: -
v_call: TRBV7-2
j_call: TRBJ2-7

cdr3_aa: CASKRTGEAGELFF
cdr3_nt: TGTGCCAGCAAGAGGACAGGGGAAGCCGGGGAGCTGTTTTTT
clone_size: -
d_call: TRBD1
v_call: TRBV6-1
j_call: TRBJ2-2

cdr3_aa: CASSQTDRAYEQYF
cdr3_nt: TGTGCCAGTAGTCAAACGGACAGGGCCTACGAGCAGTACTTC
clone_size: once
d_call: TRBD1
v_call: TRBV19
j_call: TRBJ2-7

cdr3_aa: CASSFGRTGAGGYTF
cdr3_nt: TGTGCCAGCAGCTTTGGCCGTACGGGGGCGGGAGGCTACACCTTC
clone_size: few
d_call: -
v_call: TRBV7-2
j_call: TRBJ1-2

cdr3_aa: CASSSRLAGEEQFF
cdr3_nt: TGTGCCAGCTCTTCTAGACTAGCGGGAGAAGAGCAGTTCTTC
clone_size: -
d_call: TRBD2
v_call: TRBV18
j_call: TRBJ2-1

cdr3_aa: CSAREGAGEQFF
cdr3_nt: TGCAGTGCTAGAGAGGGAGCTGGTGAGCAGTTCTTC
clone_size: -
d_call: -
v_call: TRBV20-1
j_call: TRBJ2-1

cdr3_aa: CASSLGQGRTF
cdr3_nt: TGTGCCAGCAGTCTCGGACAGGGGCGTACCTTC
clone_size: -
d_call: TRBD1
v_call: TRBV12-3/TRBV12-4
j_call: TRBJ2-5

cdr3_aa: CATSDARTGNEQFF
cdr3_nt: TGTGCCACCAGTGATGCTAGGACAGGGAATGAGCAGTTCTTC
clone_size: many
d_call: TRBD1
v_call: TRBV24-1
j_call: TRBJ2-1

cdr3_aa: CASSSTGYSPLHF
cdr3_nt: TGTGCCAGCAGTTCCACAGGGTATTCACCCCTCCACTTT
clone_size: few
d_call: -
v_call: TRBV27
j_call: TRBJ1-6

cdr3_aa: CSAEPTSGSLGRTQYF
cdr3_nt: TGCAGTGCCGAGCCTACTAGCGGGAGCTTAGGACGTACGCAGTATTTT
clone_size: -
d_call: TRBD2
v_call: TRBV20-1
j_call: TRBJ2-3

cdr3_aa: CASSSDGQGVYTQYF
cdr3_nt: TGCGCCAGCAGCTCGGACGGACAGGGGGTATATACGCAGTATTTT
clone_size: few
d_call: TRBD1
v_call: TRBV5-1
j_call: TRBJ2-3

cdr3_aa: CSARGDLAGGGNEQFF
cdr3_nt: TGCAGTGCTAGGGGGGACCTAGCGGGGGGTGGAAATGAGCAGTTCTTC
clone_size: few
d_call: TRBD2
v_call: TRBV20-1
j_call: TRBJ2-1

cdr3_aa: CASSPRNLPGNTIYF
cdr3_nt: TGTGCCAGCAGTCCTCGTAACCTTCCAGGAAACACCATATATTTT
clone_size: few
d_call: -
v_call: TRBV12-3/TRBV12-4
j_call: TRBJ1-3

cdr3_aa: CASRRQGEGDTQYF
cdr3_nt: TGCGCCAGCAGACGACAGGGGGAGGGAGATACGCAGTATTTT
clone_size: -
d_call: TRBD1
v_call: TRBV5-1
j_call: TRBJ2-3

cdr3_aa: CATSREGDTSNTGELFF
cdr3_nt: TGTGCCACCAGCAGAGAAGGGGACACCTCTAACACCGGGGAGCTGTTTTTT
clone_size: -
d_call: -
v_call: TRBV15
j_call: TRBJ2-2

cdr3_aa: CASNSGRGAREQYF
cdr3_nt: TGTGCCAGCAATTCCGGTCGGGGGGCCCGCGAGCAGTACTTC
clone_size: -
d_call: -
v_call: TRBV9
j_call: TRBJ2-7

cdr3_aa: CSGQGQPDPDTQYF
cdr3_nt: TGCAGCGGCCAGGGACAGCCGGACCCAGATACGCAGTATTTT
clone_size: few
d_call: TRBD1
v_call: TRBV29-1
j_call: TRBJ2-3

cdr3_aa: CASSFGGRVTGELFF
cdr3_nt: TGTGCCAGCAGCTTCGGTGGCAGGGTGACCGGGGAGCTGTTTTTT
clone_size: few
d_call: -
v_call: TRBV7-2
j_call: TRBJ2-2

cdr3_aa: CASSLARAGEYLETQYF
cdr3_nt: TGTGCCAGCAGCTTAGCGCGGGCGGGAGAATATTTAGAGACCCAGTACTTC
clone_size: -
d_call: TRBD2
v_call: TRBV7-2
j_call: TRBJ2-5

cdr3_aa: CASAPGAASYEQYF
cdr3_nt: TGTGCCAGCGCCCCAGGGGCCGCCTCCTACGAGCAGTACTTC
clone_size: -
d_call: -
v_call: TRBV18
j_call: TRBJ2-7

cdr3_aa: CATSKGDGNYYGYTF
cdr3_nt: TGTGCCACCAGCAAAGGGGACGGAAACTACTATGGCTACACCTTC
clone_size: -
d_call: -
v_call: TRBV15
j_call: TRBJ1-2

cdr3_aa: CSASRPQNTEAFF
cdr3_nt: TGCAGTGCTAGTCGACCCCAGAACACTGAAGCTTTCTTT
clone_size: few
d_call: -
v_call: TRBV20-1
j_call: TRBJ1-1

cdr3_aa: CASSYSPKSRETQYF
cdr3_nt: TGTGCCAGCAGTTACTCCCCTAAGTCGAGAGAGACCCAGTACTTC
clone_size: -
d_call: -
v_call: TRBV6-5
j_call: TRBJ2-5

cdr3_aa: CASSPGALYNEQFF
cdr3_nt: TGCGCCAGCAGCCCCGGGGCCCTCTACAATGAGCAGTTCTTC
clone_size: few
d_call: -
v_call: TRBV5-1
j_call: TRBJ2-1

cdr3_aa: CASSLAEGRRKETQYF
cdr3_nt: TGCGCCAGCAGCTTGGCCGAGGGGCGGAGGAAAGAGACCCAGTACTTC
clone_size: -
d_call: -
v_call: TRBV5-1
j_call: TRBJ2-5

cdr3_aa: CASSSTSGGRGDTQYF
cdr3_nt: TGTGCCAGCAGCTCCACTAGCGGGGGGCGTGGAGATACGCAGTATTTT
clone_size: -
d_call: TRBD2
v_call: TRBV5-4
j_call: TRBJ2-3

cdr3_aa: CSVASYGYEQFF
cdr3_nt: TGCAGCGTGGCTAGCTATGGGTATGAGCAGTTCTTC
clone_size: -
d_call: -
v_call: TRBV29-1
j_call: TRBJ2-1

cdr3_aa: CASSPRGVAGGNEQFF
cdr3_nt: TGCGCCAGCAGCCCTCGGGGGGTAGCCGGGGGAAATGAGCAGTTCTTC
clone_size: few
d_call: TRBD2
v_call: TRBV5-1
j_call: TRBJ2-1

cdr3_aa: CASSQLDSSYEQYF
cdr3_nt: TGTGCCAGCAGCCAGCTGGACAGCTCCTACGAGCAGTACTTC
clone_size: -
d_call: -
v_call: TRBV3-1
j_call: TRBJ2-7

cdr3_aa: CASSQNRDYYGYTF
cdr3_nt: TGCGCCAGCAGCCAAAACCGAGATTACTATGGCTACACCTTC
clone_size: few
d_call: -
v_call: TRBV4-1
j_call: TRBJ1-2

cdr3_aa: CASSLSLGAYEQYF
cdr3_nt: TGCGCCAGCAGCTTGTCTCTGGGGGCCTACGAGCAGTACTTC
clone_size: -
d_call: -
v_call: TRBV5-1
j_call: TRBJ2-7

cdr3_aa: CASSSSGRVAYEQYF
cdr3_nt: TGTGCCAGCAGCTCTAGCGGGAGAGTCGCCTACGAGCAGTACTTC
clone_size: -
d_call: TRBD2
v_call: TRBV5-6
j_call: TRBJ2-7

cdr3_aa: CASSQVGQGYGYTF
cdr3_nt: TGCGCCAGCAGCCAAGTAGGGCAGGGCTATGGCTACACCTTC
clone_size: few
d_call: -
v_call: TRBV4-3
j_call: TRBJ1-2

cdr3_aa: CSVGWSNTEAFF
cdr3_nt: TGCAGCGTGGGCTGGAGTAACACTGAAGCTTTCTTT
clone_size: few
d_call: -
v_call: TRBV29-1
j_call: TRBJ1-1

cdr3_aa: CATSRGASGIDEQYF
cdr3_nt: TGTGCCACCAGCAGAGGGGCTAGCGGGATCGACGAGCAGTACTTC
clone_size: few
d_call: TRBD2
v_call: TRBV15
j_call: TRBJ2-7

cdr3_aa: CASSVGWDSPLHF
cdr3_nt: TGTGCCAGCAGCGTCGGCTGGGATTCACCCCTCCACTTT
clone_size: -
d_call: -
v_call: TRBV9
j_call: TRBJ1-6

cdr3_aa: CATSDGLPGGDTQYF
cdr3_nt: TGTGCCACCAGTGATGGACTTCCTGGAGGCGATACGCAGTATTTT
clone_size: -
d_call: -
v_call: TRBV24-1
j_call: TRBJ2-3

cdr3_aa: CASSGGGSGKNIQYF
cdr3_nt: TGTGCCAGCAGCGGCGGGGGGTCCGGCAAAAACATTCAGTACTTC
clone_size: -
d_call: TRBD2
v_call: TRBV9
j_call: TRBJ2-4

cdr3_aa: CAISESLGLAADTQYF
cdr3_nt: TGTGCCATCAGTGAGTCTTTGGGACTAGCCGCAGATACGCAGTATTTT
clone_size: -
d_call: TRBD2
v_call: TRBV10-3
j_call: TRBJ2-3

cdr3_aa: CASSHLDGLYEQYF
cdr3_nt: TGTGCCAGCAGTCACTTGGACGGCCTCTACGAGCAGTACTTC
clone_size: -
d_call: -
v_call: TRBV27
j_call: TRBJ2-7

cdr3_aa: CASKPIGTSGRVNEQFF
cdr3_nt: TGTGCCAGCAAGCCTATCGGGACTAGCGGGAGGGTCAATGAGCAGTTCTTC
clone_size: -
d_call: TRBD2
v_call: TRBV11-2
j_call: TRBJ2-1

cdr3_aa: CASSTGQAGETQYF
cdr3_nt: TGCGCCAGCAGCACTGGACAGGCGGGGGAGACCCAGTACTTC
clone_size: few
d_call: -
v_call: TRBV5-1
j_call: TRBJ2-5